This T cell receptor (beta chain) was obtained from a study of beta chain features in type 1 diabetes (dated by TCRdb to 2017 to 2018). Context from the whole study: No differences in mean age, gender distribution, total cell number or subset yield were found between patients and healthy donors. A total of 85 million to 140 million sorted cells were examined across all samples, and the number of cells per subset was strongly correlated with RNA yield. Naive and central memory subsets were obtained from all 30 or so donors, but regulatory and stem cell-like memory subsets were isolated from only 8 patients and roughly eight healthy donors. The study compared the TCRB repertoires of sorted circulating CD4+ T cell subsets in recently diagnosed type 1 diabetes patients with those in matched healthy donors. Paper-wide results and their limitations: Type 1 diabetes patients showed a moderate but significant shortening of TCRB CDR3 length in all four CD4+ subsets. Naive, central memory and regulatory TCRB repertoires appeared more similar among patients than among healthy donors. Sequencing cDNA rather than genomic DNA could over-represent highly expressing activated cells, although activation and CD3 levels did not differ between groups. Because the HLA sub-analyses included only small numbers of individuals, any influence of HLA type on TCRB rearrangement was left unresolved. At VDJ recombination sites, type 1 diabetes patients had fewer insertions and more deleted nucleotides, which implies abnormalities in thymic rearrangement. PCR may preferentially amplify shorter templates, but because patient and control samples were amplified and corrected together, any resulting skew would affect both groups equally.

Each donor gave one peripheral blood draw, approximately 110 mL on average, collected into heparinised tubes. Using a panel that included CD45RO, CCR7, CD25, CD127, CD95 and CD27, naive, central memory, regulatory and stem cell-like memory CD4+ T cells were sorted on a BD FACSAria II. All sorted populations exceeded 95% purity. PBMCs were isolated immediately by Lymphoprep density gradient centrifugation and stained directly without culture. To minimize batch effects, samples were stained and sorted in pairs, one healthy donor with one patient per experiment. Concerning this clone: Its recognized antigen is unknown. No base quality values were provided; no much bigger clone lies one nucleotide off.

The entire isolated RNA was reverse transcribed using the High Capacity cDNA Reverse Transcription Kit, and thus expressed TCRB transcripts were sequenced. Deep immunoSEQ sequencing was performed on naive, central memory and regulatory T cell samples, with an average of roughly 3.6 million total reads per sample. Sorted cells were lysed in RLT buffer, and RNA was extracted using DNase-treated RNeasy Micro or Mini kits according to cell number. To prevent cross-contamination, each cell subset was processed individually, whereas patient and healthy donor samples were processed jointly. The immunoSEQ multiplex PCR was used to amplify TCRB sequences from cDNA, generating 87-bp fragments that spanned the CDR3 region. The amplicons were sequenced using the Illumina HiSeq platform. Per the source publication's procedure: PCR bias was corrected computationally using synthetic template baselines, and reads within Hamming distance 2 were collapsed, with unmergeable singletons discarded. By aligning reads against IMGT, V, D and J genes, CDR3 length, and insertions or deletions at six rearrangement sites were assigned. Clonotype counts were normalized to sorted cell number within each subset before computing true diversity and Gini coefficients with the tcR R package. Repertoire sharing was quantified using the overlap coefficient calculated on TCRB nucleotide sequences. Out-of-frame TCRB sequences from naive cells were analyzed to stand in for the pre-selection repertoire. Imported from immuneACCESS, the table was reduced by TCRdb to in-frame sequences with V and J called. These copies leave out some clones; in studies compared against another copy, an unresolved V gene accounts for under half, and the cause of the remainder is not known. The D gene and trimming were derived from the DNA, and the V and J assignments and clone size from that table. The sample includes approximately 730,000 clones, with 10% to 15% observed a single time. Of the sample, less than 0.025% is held by the ten largest clones.

This receptor was taken from a man aged 18 to 30 with type 1 diabetes. Source material: naive CD4+ T cells from blood. The sample's cell subset or site, from its label and the paper: true naive CD4+ T cells.

Here is the DNA: TGTGCCAGCAGCTTGTATCTGGCCGGCACAGATACGCAGTATTTT. Translated, this gives CASSLYLAGTDTQYF. The chain joins TRBV11-2 to TRBJ2-3; the D gene assignment is ambiguous. The CDR3 spans 15 residues, from the cysteine through the phenylalanine. Only the CDR3 DNA stays, 45 bases, in frame from base 1. Cut back by 3 bases and 1 base, the V and J ends lie 11 bases apart. CDR1 and CDR2 are read off the germline V gene as SGHAT and FQNNGV.